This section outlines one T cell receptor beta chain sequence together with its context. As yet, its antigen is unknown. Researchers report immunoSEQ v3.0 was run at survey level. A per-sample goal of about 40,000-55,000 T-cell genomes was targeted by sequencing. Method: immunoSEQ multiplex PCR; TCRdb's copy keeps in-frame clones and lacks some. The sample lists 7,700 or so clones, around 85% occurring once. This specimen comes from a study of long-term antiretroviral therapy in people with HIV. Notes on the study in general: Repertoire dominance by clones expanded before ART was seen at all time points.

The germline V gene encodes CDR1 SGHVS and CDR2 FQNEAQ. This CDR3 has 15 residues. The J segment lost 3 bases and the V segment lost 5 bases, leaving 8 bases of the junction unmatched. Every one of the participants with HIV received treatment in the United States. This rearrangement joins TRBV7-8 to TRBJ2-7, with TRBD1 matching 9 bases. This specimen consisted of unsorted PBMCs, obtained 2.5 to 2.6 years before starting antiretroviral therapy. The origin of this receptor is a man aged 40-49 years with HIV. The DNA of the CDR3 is TGTGCCAGCAGCAGTTGGGACAGGGCGGGCTACGAGCAGTACTTC. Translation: CASSSWDRAGYEQYF.